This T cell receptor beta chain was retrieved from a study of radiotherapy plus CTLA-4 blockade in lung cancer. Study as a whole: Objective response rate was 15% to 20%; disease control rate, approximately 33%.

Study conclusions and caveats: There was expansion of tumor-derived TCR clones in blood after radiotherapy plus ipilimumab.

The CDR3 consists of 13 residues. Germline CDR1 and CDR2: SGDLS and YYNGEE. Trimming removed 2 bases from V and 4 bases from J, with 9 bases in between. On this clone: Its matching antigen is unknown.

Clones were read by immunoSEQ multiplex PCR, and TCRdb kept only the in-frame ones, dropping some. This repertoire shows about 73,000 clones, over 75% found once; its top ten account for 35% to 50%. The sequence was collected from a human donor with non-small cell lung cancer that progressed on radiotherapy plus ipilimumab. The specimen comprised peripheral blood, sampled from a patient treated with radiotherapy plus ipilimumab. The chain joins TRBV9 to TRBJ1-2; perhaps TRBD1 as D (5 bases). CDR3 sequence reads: CASSVGGSYGYTF. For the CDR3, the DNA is TGTGCCAGCAGCGTTGGGGGTTCCTATGGCTACACCTTC. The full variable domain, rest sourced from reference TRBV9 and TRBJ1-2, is DSGVTQTPKHLITATGQRVTLRCSPRSGDLSVYWYQQSLDQGLQFLIQYYNGEERAKGNILERFSAQQFPDLHSELNLSSLELGDSALYFCASSVGGSYGYTFGSGTRLTVV.